The clone carrying this T cell receptor (beta chain) was detected only a few times. Its antigen is still unknown. This sample is drawn from a study of T cell repertoires in cytomegalovirus infection. Overall study context: HLA-B-restricted CMV epitopes that are well studied, plus recently identified HLA-C-restricted ones, were used by the study. Signatures in public TCR beta sequences pointed to both CMV infection and matching HLA type. Broader study findings: Identification of carriers of CMV plus the relevant HLA was performed using cumulative public TCR beta family frequency. In two of eight donors, the top clonotype was HLA-C-restricted CMV-specific.

TCRdb reprocessed the reads with MiXCR, giving one entry per CDR3 protein. In the table there are around 430,000 distinct CDR3 sequences, 42% of which are singletons. Per germline, CDR1 SGHTA and CDR2 FQGNSA. This CDR3 spans 16 amino acids. V was clipped by 2 bases and J by 1 base; unmatched bases: 4. V gene TRBV7-2 combines with J gene TRBJ2-2, with 7 bases lining up with TRBD2. The receptor comes from a human donor in good health (CMV status not recorded). Some clones in this sample may be carry-over from other donors' samples. The sample in question was cultured PBMCs, obtained from culture after CMV antigen stimulation. CDR3 in DNA: TGTGCCAGCAGCTTATCCGCTAGCGGGAACACCGGGGAGCTGTTTTTT. Translation: CASSLSASGNTGELFF. Full variable domain (outside the CDR3, taken from reference TRBV7-2 and TRBJ2-2): GAGVSQSPSNKVTEKGKDVELRCDPISGHTALYWYRQSLGQGLEFLIYFQGNSAPDKSGLPSDRFSAERTGGSVSTLTIQRTQQEDSAVYLCASSLSASGNTGELFFGEGSRLTVL.